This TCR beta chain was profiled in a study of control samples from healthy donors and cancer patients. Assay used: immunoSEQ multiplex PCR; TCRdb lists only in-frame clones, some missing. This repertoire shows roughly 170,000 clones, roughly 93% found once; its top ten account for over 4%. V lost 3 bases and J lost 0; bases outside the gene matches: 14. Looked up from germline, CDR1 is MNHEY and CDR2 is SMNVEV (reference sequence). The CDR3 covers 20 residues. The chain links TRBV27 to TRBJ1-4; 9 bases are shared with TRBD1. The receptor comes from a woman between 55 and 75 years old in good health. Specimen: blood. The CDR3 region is CASSLRPGQGLNSTNEKLFF. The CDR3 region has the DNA TGTGCCAGCAGTTTGAGGCCGGGACAGGGCCTAAATTCAACTAATGAAAAACTGTTTTTT.